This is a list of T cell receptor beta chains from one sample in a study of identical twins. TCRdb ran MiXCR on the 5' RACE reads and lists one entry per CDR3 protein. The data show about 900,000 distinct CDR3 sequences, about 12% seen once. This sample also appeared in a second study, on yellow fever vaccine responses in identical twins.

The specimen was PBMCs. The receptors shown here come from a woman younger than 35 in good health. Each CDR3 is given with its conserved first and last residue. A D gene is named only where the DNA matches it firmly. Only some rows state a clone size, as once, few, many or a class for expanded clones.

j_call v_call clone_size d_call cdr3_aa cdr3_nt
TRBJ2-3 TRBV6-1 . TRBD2 CASSELAGGGASTDTQYF TGTGCCAGCAGTGAACTGGCTGGCGGGGGGGCCAGCACAGATACGCAGTATTTT
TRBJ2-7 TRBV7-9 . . CASSPPKASSYEQYF TGTGCCAGCAGCCCCCCGAAGGCCTCCTCCTACGAGCAGTACTTC
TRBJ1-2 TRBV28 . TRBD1 CASRYEGAHGYTF TGTGCCAGCAGATACGAGGGGGCTCATGGCTACACCTTC
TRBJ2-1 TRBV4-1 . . CASSPDRFYNEQFF TGCGCCAGCAGCCCGGACAGATTCTACAATGAGCAGTTCTTC
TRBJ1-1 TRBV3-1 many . CASSQPPGNTEAFF TGTGCCAGCAGCCAGCCCCCAGGGAACACTGAAGCTTTCTTT
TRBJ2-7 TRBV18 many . CASSPRQGYEQYF TGTGCCAGCTCACCAAGGCAGGGCTACGAGCAGTACTTC
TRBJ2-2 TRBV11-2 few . CASSLDRDPRGGPTGELFF TGTGCCAGCAGCTTAGACCGGGACCCGAGAGGGGGGCCCACCGGGGAGCTGTTTTTT
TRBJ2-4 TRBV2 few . CASRPWTKNIQYF TGTGCCAGCAGACCTTGGACCAAAAACATTCAGTACTTC
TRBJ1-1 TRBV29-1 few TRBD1 CSAHTGQGVGTEAFF TGCAGCGCCCATACGGGACAGGGAGTGGGAACTGAAGCTTTCTTT
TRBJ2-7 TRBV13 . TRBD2 CASSRLLAEFYEQYF TGTGCCAGCAGCCGCCTTCTAGCGGAATTCTACGAGCAGTACTTC
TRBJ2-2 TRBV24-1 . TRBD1 CATSDSRTGRELFF TGTGCCACCAGTGACTCTAGGACAGGGAGGGAGCTGTTTTTT
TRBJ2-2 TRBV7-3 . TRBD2 CASGTSGSTGELFF TGTGCCAGTGGGACTAGCGGGAGTACGGGGGAGCTGTTTTTT
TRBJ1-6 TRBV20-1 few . CSAPIGAANGGSPLHF TGCAGTGCTCCCATCGGTGCAGCAAATGGTGGTTCACCCCTCCACTTT
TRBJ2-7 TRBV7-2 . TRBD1 CASSPDGQASYEQYF TGTGCCAGCAGCCCAGACGGACAGGCAAGCTACGAGCAGTACTTC
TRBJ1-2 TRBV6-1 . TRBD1 CASTLGRGQAYGYTF TGTGCCAGCACCCTAGGGAGGGGACAGGCCTATGGCTACACCTTC
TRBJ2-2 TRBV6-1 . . CASSVSSGGELFF TGTGCCAGCAGTGTGAGCAGCGGCGGGGAGCTGTTTTTT
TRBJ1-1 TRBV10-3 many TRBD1 CAIRRTGETAEAFF TGTGCCATCAGACGGACAGGTGAGACCGCTGAAGCTTTCTTT
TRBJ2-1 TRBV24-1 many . CATSGPTYNEQFF TGTGCCACCAGTGGTCCGACCTACAATGAGCAGTTCTTC
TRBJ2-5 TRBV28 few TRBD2 CASSYLRKSGLAGSQETQYF TGTGCCAGCAGCTACCTAAGGAAAAGTGGACTAGCGGGATCACAAGAGACCCAGTACTTC
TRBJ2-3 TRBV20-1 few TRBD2 CSAPWAGGTDTQYF TGCAGTGCCCCCTGGGCGGGAGGCACAGATACGCAGTATTTT
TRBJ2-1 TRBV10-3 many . CATTTGMGSYNEQFF TGTGCCACCACCACCGGGATGGGCTCCTACAATGAGCAGTTCTTC
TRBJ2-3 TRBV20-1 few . CSVFAEFTDTQYF TGCAGTGTTTTTGCGGAGTTCACAGATACGCAGTATTTT
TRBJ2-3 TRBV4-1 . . CASSRTIPDTQYF TGCGCCAGCAGTCGGACAATCCCAGATACGCAGTATTTT
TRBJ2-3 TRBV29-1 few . CSVEGDRPSTDTQYF TGCAGCGTTGAGGGGGACCGACCTAGCACAGATACGCAGTATTTT
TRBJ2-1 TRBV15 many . CATSRGEGNFGEQFF TGTGCCACCAGCAGAGGCGAGGGAAATTTCGGTGAGCAGTTCTTC
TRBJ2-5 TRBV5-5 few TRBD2 CASSLWLAGLETQYF TGTGCCAGCAGCTTGTGGCTAGCGGGACTAGAGACCCAGTACTTC
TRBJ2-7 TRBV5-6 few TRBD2 CASSFLAGTMGSYEQYF TGTGCCAGCAGCTTTTTAGCGGGGACGATGGGGTCCTACGAGCAGTACTTC
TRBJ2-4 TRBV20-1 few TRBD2 CSARGVAGGNIQYF TGCAGTGCTAGGGGGGTAGCGGGGGGAAACATTCAGTACTTC
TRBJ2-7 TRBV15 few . CATSRDFGGRFAYEQYF TGTGCCACCAGCAGAGATTTTGGAGGCAGGTTTGCCTACGAGCAGTACTTC
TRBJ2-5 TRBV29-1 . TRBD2 CSVEALAGGETQYF TGCAGCGTTGAGGCTTTAGCGGGAGGAGAGACCCAGTACTTC
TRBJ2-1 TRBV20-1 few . CSASPRVHEQFF TGCAGTGCTAGCCCCAGGGTCCATGAGCAGTTCTTC
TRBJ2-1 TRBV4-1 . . CASSHRDNIVNEQFF TGCGCCAGCAGCCACCGGGACAACATAGTGAATGAGCAGTTCTTC
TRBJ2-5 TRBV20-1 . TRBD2 CSARTWREGSGETQYF TGCAGTGCTAGAACATGGCGGGAGGGGAGTGGAGAGACCCAGTACTTC
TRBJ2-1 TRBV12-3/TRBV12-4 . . CASTLQGSYNEQFF TGTGCCAGCACTCTGCAGGGGTCCTACAATGAGCAGTTCTTC
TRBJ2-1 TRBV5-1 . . CASSFSYGSSYNEQFF TGCGCCAGCAGCTTCAGCTACGGAAGCTCCTACAATGAGCAGTTCTTC
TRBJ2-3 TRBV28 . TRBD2 CASRSSGDPLDTQYF TGTGCCAGCAGGTCTAGCGGGGACCCCCTTGATACGCAGTATTTT
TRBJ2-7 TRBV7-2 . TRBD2 CASSLDGTGGFYEQYF TGTGCCAGCAGCTTAGATGGGACGGGAGGATTCTACGAGCAGTACTTC
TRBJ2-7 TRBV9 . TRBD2 CASAKSSGKVYEQYF TGTGCCAGCGCAAAGAGTAGCGGGAAGGTCTACGAGCAGTACTTC
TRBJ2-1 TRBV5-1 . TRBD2 CASSFWPSGSSYNEQFF TGCGCCAGCAGCTTCTGGCCTAGCGGGAGCTCCTACAATGAGCAGTTCTTC
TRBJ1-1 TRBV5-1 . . CASSLSSSNTEAFF TGCGCCAGCAGCTTGTCGTCCTCGAACACTGAAGCTTTCTTT
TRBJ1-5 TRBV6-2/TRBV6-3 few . CASSFGGRGGNQPQHF TGTGCCAGCAGTTTTGGGGGAAGAGGTGGCAATCAGCCCCAGCATTTT